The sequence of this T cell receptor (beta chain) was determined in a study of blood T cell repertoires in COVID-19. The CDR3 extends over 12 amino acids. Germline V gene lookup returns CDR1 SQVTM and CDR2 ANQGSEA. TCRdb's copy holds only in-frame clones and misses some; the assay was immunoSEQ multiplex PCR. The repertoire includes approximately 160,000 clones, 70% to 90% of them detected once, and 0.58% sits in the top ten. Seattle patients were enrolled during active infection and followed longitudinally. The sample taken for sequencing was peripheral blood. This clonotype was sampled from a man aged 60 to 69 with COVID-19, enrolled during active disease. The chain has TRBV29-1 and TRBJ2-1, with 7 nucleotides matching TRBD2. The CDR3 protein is CSYLGGRAEQFF. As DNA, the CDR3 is TGCTCCTACCTGGGGGGGAGGGCCGAGCAGTTCTTC.